This TCR beta chain was documented in a study of identical twins' blood T cells. Study-level results: V gene usage reportedly matched far better within twin pairs than unrelated donors.

About this clonotype itself: Its target is not known.

A previously described protocol, modified, built RNA-based TCR cDNA libraries. Both ends of each TCR cDNA library bore sample-specific barcodes. TCRdb independently ran MiXCR on the 5' RACE reads; one entry per CDR3 protein. The sample includes a few hundred thousand distinct CDR3 sequences, about 28% of them seen just once. V lost 3 bases, J lost 4 bases, and 9 bases lay in between. The length of the CDR3 is 13 residues. Germline V gene lookup returns CDR1 ENHRY and CDR2 SYGVKD. This clonotype was obtained from a woman between 18 and 55 years old in good health. The chain has TRBV10-3 and TRBJ1-2; no clear D gene. The sequenced sample was PBMCs. The DNA for the CDR3 is TGTGCCATCAGTGACGGGGTCGCCTATGGCTACACCTTC. Its translation is CAISDGVAYGYTF.